One and the same sample provided the 20 T cell receptor beta chains below, sequenced in a study of blood T cell repertoires in COVID-19. Method: immunoSEQ multiplex PCR; TCRdb's copy keeps in-frame clones and lacks some. Of approximately 160,000 clones listed, about 86% are singletons. Sequencing used PBMCs or T cells enriched from blood (not recorded which). These receptors came from a man in his fifties who had recovered from COVID-19.

The genes are TRBV7-9 and TRBJ2-7; maybe TRBD1 (5 bases). CDR3 size: 17 residues. CDR1 is SEHNR, CDR2 FQNEAQ, per germline (reference sequence). Trimming took 4 bases from V and 3 from J, leaving 22 bases between them. The CDR3 is CASSSRRGPEQVYEQYF. CDR3 nucleotides: TGTGCCAGCAGCTCCAGGCGTGGCCCTGAACAGGTCTACGAGCAGTACTTC.

This chain links TRBV5-6 with TRBJ1-1; weak D call: TRBD1 (6 bases). Looked up from germline, CDR1 is SGHDT and CDR2 is YYEEEE. This CDR3 contains 14 residues. Trimming cost V 4 bases and J 1 base, with 11 bases left between them. CDR3 bases: TGTGCCAGCAGCGAACTGACAGGGAACACTGAAGCTTTCTTT. Amino acid sequence: CASSELTGNTEAFF.

This chain links TRBV19 with TRBJ2-3; a possible D gene is TRBD2 (6 bases). Trimming stripped 7 bases from V and 5 bases from J, with 19 bases between. CDR3 size: 15 residues. Germline V gene data show CDR1 as LNHDA and CDR2 as SQIVND (reference sequence). The CDR3 is CASKDKLQGGDTQYF. CDR3 coding DNA: TGTGCCAGTAAGGATAAATTGCAGGGAGGAGATACGCAGTATTTT.

This rearrangement joins TRBV19 to TRBJ1-1; 9 bases agree with TRBD1. Per the germline V gene, CDR1 is LNHDA and CDR2 is SQIVND (reference sequence). Trimming cost V 4 bases and J 0 bases; bases outside gene matches: 6. The CDR3 runs to 16 residues. CDR3: CASSTRTGALNTEAFF. CDR3 bases: TGTGCCAGTAGTACGCGGACAGGGGCTCTGAACACTGAAGCTTTCTTT.

The rearrangement links TRBV20-1 to TRBJ1-2, with a tentative D call TRBD1 (5 bases). The CDR3 length is 14 residues. Trimming took 3 bases from V and 4 from J, leaving 15 bases between them. In germline, CDR1 is DFQATT, CDR2 SNEGSKA (reference sequence). This CDR3 reads CSASLREGGYGYTF. As DNA, the CDR3 is TGCAGTGCTAGTCTCAGGGAGGGTGGCTATGGCTACACCTTC.

This chain joins TRBV7-2 and TRBJ1-1; D possibly corresponds to TRBD1 (6 bases). CDR3 length equals 14 residues. V shed 2 bases and J shed 4 bases, with 11 bases lying between them. Germline values: CDR1 SGHTA, CDR2 FQGNSA. This chain's CDR3 is CASSLLQGPTEAFF. CDR3 in DNA: TGTGCCAGCAGCTTACTACAGGGCCCCACTGAAGCTTTCTTT.

The V gene is TRBV6-5, the J gene TRBJ2-2; 9 nucleotides line up with TRBD1. Germline V gene sequence: CDR1 MNHEY, CDR2 SVGAGI. After removal of 7 bases from V and 2 bases from J, the junction contained 5 bases not matched to a gene. The CDR3 extends over 15 amino acids. CDR3 bases: TGTGCCAGCACCCTGGGACAGGGAAACACCGGGGAGCTGTTTTTT. As protein: CASTLGQGNTGELFF.

This chain uses TRBV6-4 with TRBJ1-2, with a possible D match to TRBD1 (5 bases). The germline gives CDR1 MRHNA, CDR2 SNTAGT. The CDR3 runs to 14 residues. V was trimmed by 7 bases and J by 1 base, leaving 13 bases between them. The CDR3 sequence: CASKGAGFNYGYTF. The DNA for the CDR3 is TGTGCCAGCAAAGGGGCAGGATTTAACTATGGCTACACCTTC.

This clone was picked up one time. The rearrangement uses TRBV6-5 and TRBJ1-6; 9 bases match TRBD1. Germline CDR1 reads MNHEY; CDR2 reads SVGAGI. The J segment lost 8 bases and the V segment lost 10 bases, leaving 6 bases of the junction unmatched. The CDR3 covers 13 residues. This CDR3 is CATTDRGHSPLHF. CDR3 coding DNA: TGTGCCACCACGGACAGGGGCCATTCACCCCTCCACTTT.

This clone was seen more than once but under ten times. This chain links TRBV12-3 or TRBV12-4 with TRBJ1-6; D unclear. The CDR3 extends over 11 amino acids. Trimming removed 2 bases from V and 10 bases from J, with 3 bases in between. The CDR3 reads CASSLSSPLHF. Here the CDR3 DNA reads TGTGCCAGCAGTTTAAGCTCACCCCTCCACTTT.

V gene TRBV10-1 combines with J gene TRBJ1-6; D unclear. V was cut by 6 bases and J by 7 bases, with 16 bases left in between. The germline CDR1 and CDR2 sequences are WNHNN and SYGVQD (reference sequence). The CDR3 extends over 15 amino acids. The DNA of the CDR3 is TGCGCCAGCAGGCCCACGTGGGGAGCCAATTCACCCCTCCACTTT. It is translated as CASRPTWGANSPLHF.

The CDR3 region is CASSLRIMNTEAFF. Here the CDR3 DNA reads TGTGCCAGCAGTTTGCGGATTATGAACACTGAAGCTTTCTTT. The V call is TRBV27, the J call TRBJ1-1; D gene unclear. V was clipped by 3 bases and J by 0 bases, with 8 bases between them. From germline, CDR1 is MNHEY and CDR2 SMNVEV (reference sequence). This CDR3 region has 14 residues.

The chain uses TRBV9 and TRBJ1-1; 7 bases line up with TRBD1. The CDR3 spans 15 residues. V shed 3 bases and J 4 bases; nucleotides not matched to a gene: 9. Germline V gene data show CDR1 as SGDLS and CDR2 as YYNGEE. As DNA, the CDR3 is TGTGCCAGCAGCGACCGACAGGGTTATATCACTGAAGCTTTCTTT. Its protein is CASSDRQGYITEAFF.

The CDR3 DNA is TGTGCCAGCAGCTTGGGCCGGGACAGAGCCCTCCACTTT. It specifies CASSLGRDRALHF. The chain is built from TRBV7-8 and TRBJ1-6; the match to TRBD1 covers 7 bases. Trimming cost V 3 bases and J 14 bases; bases outside gene matches: 7. The CDR3 has 13 residues. Germline CDR1 reads SGHVS; CDR2 reads FQNEAQ.

This clone is a singleton in its sample. J is TRBJ1-6 and V is TRBV7-3; possible D gene TRBD1, 5 bases. The CDR3 runs to 14 residues. Germline V gene lookup returns CDR1 SGHTA and CDR2 FQGTGA. Trimming cost V 8 bases and J 0 bases, with 8 bases left between them. The CDR3 nucleotides read TGTGCCAGCTCTCAGGGCTCCTATAATTCACCCCTCCACTTT. Its protein is CASSQGSYNSPLHF.

This chain connects TRBV5-8 to TRBJ1-3; no clear D. The CDR3 runs to 15 residues. V lost 2 bases to trimming and J lost 0 bases, with 9 bases between them. CDR1 is SGHTS and CDR2 is YDEGEE in the germline V gene. The CDR3 reads CASSFGLISGNTIYF. CDR3 sequence (DNA): TGTGCCAGCAGCTTTGGGCTAATCTCTGGAAACACCATATATTTT.

J is TRBJ1-6 and V is TRBV7-4; no firm D call. V lost 2 bases and J 9 bases, leaving 8 bases between the germline ends. Germline CDR1 reads SGHVT; CDR2 reads SQSDAQ. This CDR3 contains 13 residues. The CDR3 reads CASSLRRVSPLHF. For the CDR3, the DNA is TGTGCCAGCAGCTTAAGACGGGTTTCACCCCTCCACTTT.

The chain combines TRBV7-2 with TRBJ1-2; D remains ambiguous. The V end was cut by 1 base, the J end by 0 bases, with 12 bases between. Looked up from germline, CDR1 is SGHTA and CDR2 is FQGNSA. The CDR3 totals 16 residues. DNA for the CDR3: TGTGCCAGCAGCTTAGACTGGGCATCTGCTAACTATGGCTACACCTTC. This codes for CASSLDWASANYGYTF. Variable domain in full (rest from reference TRBV7-2 and TRBJ1-2): GAGVSQSPSNKVTEKGKDVELRCDPISGHTALYWYRQSLGQGLEFLIYFQGNSAPDKSGLPSDRFSAERTGGSVSTLTIQRTQQEDSAVYLCASSLDWASANYGYTFGSGTRLTVV.

The V and J genes are TRBV5-6 and TRBJ1-2, with 11 bases aligning to TRBD1. V lost 0 bases and J lost 7; bases outside the gene matches: 5. CDR1 and CDR2 (germline): SGHDT, YYEEEE. This CDR3 is 15 amino acids long. CDR3 sequence: CASSLGTGGFRGYTF. The DNA for the CDR3 is TGTGCCAGCAGCTTGGGGACAGGGGGCTTCCGTGGCTACACCTTC.

The CDR3 protein is CASSFLDRGRGYGYTF. Here the CDR3 DNA reads TGTGCCAGCAGTTTTTTGGACAGGGGGCGGGGGTATGGCTACACCTTC. V gene TRBV27 combines with J gene TRBJ1-2; TRBD1 matches 11 bases. Germline CDR1 and CDR2: MNHEY and SMNVEV (reference sequence). The CDR3 consists of 16 residues. With 3 bases clipped from V and 5 bases from J, the junction kept 8 bases outside the gene matches.